The TCR beta chain described here comes from a study of OX40 agonist ivuxolimab in advanced cancers. Assay: immunoSEQ multiplex PCR; the TCRdb copy retains only in-frame clones and omits some. The repertoire includes 20,000 or so clones, around 80% of them detected once, and more than 25% sits in the top ten. Germline V gene sequence: CDR1 MDHEN, CDR2 SYDVKM. This CDR3 is built from 20 residues. V was trimmed by 2 bases and J by 1 base, leaving 26 bases between them. The sample consisted of CD4+ or CD8+ T cells sorted from blood, taken in a trial of the OX40 agonist ivuxolimab. The chain links TRBV28 to TRBJ1-1; D is perhaps TRBD1 (5 bases). The sequence derives from an adult with an advanced solid tumor such as melanoma, head and neck, liver or kidney cancer. CDR3 protein: CASSLRVIRDPRVGNTEAFF. The CDR3 nucleotides are TGTGCCAGCAGTTTAAGAGTGATTAGGGACCCCCGGGTCGGGAACACTGAAGCTTTCTTT.